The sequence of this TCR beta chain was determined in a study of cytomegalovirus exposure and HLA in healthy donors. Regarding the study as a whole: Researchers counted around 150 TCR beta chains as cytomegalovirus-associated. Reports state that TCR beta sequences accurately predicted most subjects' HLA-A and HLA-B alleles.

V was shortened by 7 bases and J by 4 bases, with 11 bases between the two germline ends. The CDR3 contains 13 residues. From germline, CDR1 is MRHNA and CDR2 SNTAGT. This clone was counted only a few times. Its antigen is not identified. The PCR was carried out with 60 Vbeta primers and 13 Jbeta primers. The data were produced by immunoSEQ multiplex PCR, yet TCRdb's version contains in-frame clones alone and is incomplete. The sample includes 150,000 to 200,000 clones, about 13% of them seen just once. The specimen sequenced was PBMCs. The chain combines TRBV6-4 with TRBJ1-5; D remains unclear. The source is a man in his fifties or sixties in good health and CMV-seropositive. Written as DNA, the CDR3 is TGTGCCAGCAAATGGGCAGAGAATCAGCCCCAGCATTTT. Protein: CASKWAENQPQHF.